This T cell receptor beta chain came from a study of vaccination and CD4 T cells after COVID-19. Study observations and caveats: A comparatively limited set of convalescent patients was examined, with no early post-infection timepoints. Convalescent patients' vaccine-specific clones were spike mono-reactive in 304 of 307 cases.

Sequenced with the Oncomine TCR Beta short-read assay was DNA taken from cultured CD4+ T cells. MiXCR was run by TCRdb on the PCR reads, yielding one entry per CDR3 protein. The data contain roughly 10,000 distinct CDR3 sequences, 60% to 75% of them singletons. This clonotype appeared once. Its antigen is not identified. Germline values: CDR1 MNHEY, CDR2 SMNVEV (reference sequence). V shed 1 base and J shed 4 bases, with 10 bases lying between them. The CDR3 has 14 amino acids. Treatment in this sample: approximately 11-day PBMC culture with coronavirus spike peptide pools or control peptides (ViraFEST assay).

Sequencing used CD4+ T cells from blood, cultured in vitro. The clonotype comes from a human donor who had recovered from COVID-19. The chain has TRBV27 and TRBJ1-1; D perhaps matches TRBD1 (5 bases). In nucleotides, the CDR3 is TGTGCCAGCAGTTTATGGGGGGAACCCACTGAAGCTTTCTTT. Translated: CASSLWGEPTEAFF.